This T cell receptor beta chain is drawn from a study of beta chain features in type 1 diabetes. Looking at the study overall: Across all samples, some 98 million sorted cells were examined.

Remarks on this clone: Its antigen is not known.

The CDR3 spans 17 residues. CDR1 and CDR2 from the germline V gene are SGHDT and YYEEEE. V lost 4 bases and J 0 bases, leaving 14 bases between the germline ends. All of the isolated RNA was reverse transcribed, so expressed TCRB transcripts were sequenced. Data came from immunoSEQ multiplex PCR; TCRdb stores just in-frame clones and leaves some out. The table has about 900,000 clones, 15% to 20% seen once. Study-level results: High-TCR-expressing cells could be over-represented by cDNA sequencing. Insertion counts at VDJ junctions were lower in type 1 diabetes patients, who also showed more deletions there. Relative to healthy donors, patients appeared to have naive, central memory and Treg TCRB repertoires that were more similar.

The chain links TRBV5-6 to TRBJ2-6; D is unclear. The sequence was obtained from a woman between 18 and 29 years old in good health. Sequenced sample: naive CD4+ T cells from blood. The chain's CDR3 is CASSDFTALSGANVLTF. CDR3 nucleotide sequence: TGTGCCAGCAGCGATTTTACAGCCCTCTCTGGGGCCAACGTCCTGACTTTC.